The 27 T cell receptor beta chains given below trace back to one sample, sequenced in a study of blood T cell repertoires in COVID-19. Method: immunoSEQ multiplex PCR; TCRdb's copy keeps in-frame clones and lacks some. The data hold about 180,000 clones, with 70% to 90% observed a single time. Sequenced: peripheral blood. The receptors here all came from a man between 65 and 79 years old with active or convalescent COVID-19.

This sequence joins TRBV27 and TRBJ2-2, with TRBD2 matching 10 bases. This CDR3 has 16 residues. CDR1 and CDR2 (germline): MNHEY, SMNVEV (reference sequence). The J segment lost 5 bases and the V segment lost 0 bases, leaving 3 bases of the junction unmatched. The CDR3 spells CASSLSLAGNTGELFF. DNA for the CDR3: TGTGCCAGCAGTTTATCACTAGCGGGGAATACCGGGGAGCTGTTTTTT.

The rearrangement links TRBV28 to TRBJ1-1, with D possibly matching TRBD1 (5 bases). This CDR3 spans 15 amino acids. The germline CDR1 and CDR2 sequences are MDHEN and SYDVKM. Trimming pared 6 bases from V and 0 bases from J, leaving 14 bases between. CDR3 bases: TGTGCCAGCAGGGGGTCTCCAGGGCTGAACACTGAAGCTTTCTTT. Encoded protein: CASRGSPGLNTEAFF.

The genes are TRBV18 and TRBJ2-1; 7 nucleotides match TRBD2. Germline CDR1 is KGHSH and CDR2 is LQKENI. The junction had 14 bases not matched to a gene; V was cut back by 5 bases and J by 7 bases. The CDR3 runs 16 residues. Here the CDR3 reads CASSSTSILAFNEQFF. CDR3 bases: TGTGCCAGCTCATCGACAAGTATACTAGCGTTTAATGAGCAGTTCTTC.

The chain uses TRBV19 and TRBJ1-2, with TRBD1 identical over 11 bases. This CDR3 is built from 15 residues. The germline V gene encodes CDR1 LNHDA and CDR2 SQIVND (reference sequence). V trimming: 5 bases; J trimming: 5 bases; junction bases outside the gene matches: 7. CDR3 sequence (DNA): TGTGCCAGTAGTCTTCGGACAGGGGGCGCTTATGGCTACACCTTC. Protein product: CASSLRTGGAYGYTF.

The rearrangement links TRBV4-3 to TRBJ2-1; 7 nucleotides match TRBD2. J was trimmed by 0 bases and V by 4 bases; bases with no gene match: 15. The V gene's germline CDR1 is LGHNA and CDR2 YSLEER. The CDR3 has 19 amino acids. The CDR3 reads CASSPWDVRGGSSYNEQFF. The CDR3 DNA reads TGCGCCAGCAGCCCTTGGGATGTGCGGGGCGGGAGCTCCTACAATGAGCAGTTCTTC.

This clone has just one count. The chain employs TRBV5-1 and TRBJ2-3; 14 nucleotides align to TRBD2. J gave up 3 bases and V 9 bases, and 9 bases lay outside the gene matches. The V gene's germline CDR1 is SGHRS and CDR2 YFSETQ. The CDR3 length is 16 residues. CDR3 nucleotides: TGCGCCACGGGTAAGGGGACTAGCGGGAGAACAGATACGCAGTATTTT. This codes for CATGKGTSGRTDTQYF.

The rearrangement joins TRBV13 to TRBJ1-2, with 12 bases that match TRBD1. V trimming: 5 bases; J trimming: 7 bases; junction bases outside the gene matches: 8. Germline loops: CDR1 PRHDT, CDR2 FYEKMQ (reference sequence). The CDR3 totals 15 residues. CDR3 DNA: TGTGCCAGCAGCAACTTCCGGGACAGGGGGCCTGGCTACACCTTC. Translated, it gives CASSNFRDRGPGYTF.

The sample holds a few counts of this clone. J is TRBJ2-7 and V is TRBV5-5, with a tentative D call TRBD2 (7 bases). CDR1 is SGHKS and CDR2 is YYEKEE in the germline V gene (reference sequence). Deletions cut 0 bases from V and 1 base from J, with 17 bases between. The CDR3 loop spans 17 amino acids. CDR3 amino acids: CASSLAWGASGSYEQYF. As DNA, the CDR3 is TGTGCCAGCAGCTTGGCCTGGGGGGCTAGCGGTTCCTACGAGCAGTACTTC. Using reference TRBV5-5 and TRBJ2-7 for the parts outside the CDR3, the full variable domain is DAGVTQSPTHLIKTRGQQVTLRCSPISGHKSVSWYQQVLGQGPQFIFQYYEKEERGRGNFPDRFSARQFPNYSSELNVNALLLGDSALYLCASSLAWGASGSYEQYFGPGTRLTVT.

This chain connects TRBV6-5 to TRBJ2-7; possible D gene TRBD1, 5 bases. Deletions cut 2 bases from V and 6 bases from J, with 11 bases between. Germline V gene sequence: CDR1 MNHEY, CDR2 SVGAGI. The CDR3 runs 13 residues. The CDR3 loop reads CASSYGRALEQYF. The CDR3 nucleotides read TGTGCCAGCAGTTACGGCAGGGCCCTCGAGCAGTACTTC.

This chain connects TRBV19 to TRBJ1-3; possibly TRBD1 for D (6 bases). The CDR3 has 17 residues. V was pared by 5 bases and J by 0 bases, with 17 bases between. Looked up from germline, CDR1 is LNHDA and CDR2 is SQIVND (reference sequence). The CDR3 is CASSRRDTDYSGNTIYF. CDR3 DNA sequence: TGTGCCAGTAGTCGCCGGGACACAGATTACTCTGGAAACACCATATATTTT. Filled out from reference TRBV19 and TRBJ1-3, the complete variable domain reads DGGITQSPKYLFRKEGQNVTLSCEQNLNHDAMYWYRQDPGQGLRLIYYSQIVNDFQKGDIAEGYSVSREKKESFPLTVTSAQKNPTAFYLCASSRRDTDYSGNTIYFGEGSWLTVV.

V usage is TRBV7-2 and J usage is TRBJ1-1, with TRBD1 as a possible D gene (5 bases). Germline CDR1 is SGHTA and CDR2 is FQGNSA. With 8 bases removed from V and 4 bases from J, the gap between germline ends came to 23 bases. The CDR3 is 16 residues long. The CDR3 nucleotides read TGTGCCAGCTCCCGCGGGGCACCTCCCGTCGGCACTGAAGCTTTCTTT. Translating gives CASSRGAPPVGTEAFF.

This rearrangement joins TRBV24-1 to TRBJ2-5, with 9 bases identical to TRBD1. The DNA end is more similar to TRBJ2-7, so the J call may be wrong. From germline, CDR1 is KGHDR and CDR2 SFDVKD. The CDR3 has 17 amino acids. Here the CDR3 reads CATSDWGVGTGPGEQYF. The CDR3 DNA is TGTGCCACCAGTGATTGGGGGGTCGGGACAGGGCCCGGCGAGCAGTACTTC.

The chain recombines TRBV7-9 with TRBJ1-3; D possibly corresponds to TRBD1 (5 bases). The CDR3 is 15 amino acids. From germline, CDR1 is SEHNR and CDR2 FQNEAQ (reference sequence). Trimming took 1 base from V and 2 from J, leaving 9 bases between them. The CDR3 nucleotides read TGTGCCAGCAGCTTAGAGCCAGGGCCTGGAAACACCATATATTTT. This codes for CASSLEPGPGNTIYF.

This clone appeared a few times. The chain recombines TRBV6-1 with TRBJ2-4; D might be TRBD2 (7 bases). The CDR3 totals 16 residues. V lost 3 bases to trimming and J lost 1 base, with 13 bases between them. Germline assignment: CDR1 MNHNS and CDR2 SASEGT. CDR3 nucleotides: TGTGCCAGCAGTGATCGGGGGGCAGTGGCCAAAAACATTCAGTACTTC. Translated, it gives CASSDRGAVAKNIQYF.

The V gene is TRBV7-9, the J gene TRBJ1-4; possible D gene TRBD1, 5 bases. Trimming took 11 bases from V and 6 from J, leaving 13 bases between them. Germline CDR1 reads SEHNR; CDR2 reads FQNEAQ (reference sequence). This CDR3 comprises 12 residues. CDR3 loop: CASAGQDEKLFF. The CDR3 DNA reads as TGTGCCTCCGCAGGGCAGGATGAAAAACTGTTTTTT.

The J gene is TRBJ2-7, the V gene TRBV9; 8 positions agree with TRBD2. CDR3 length: 18 amino acids. J gave up 4 bases and V 4 bases, and 19 bases lay outside the gene matches. Germline CDR1 reads SGDLS; CDR2 reads YYNGEE. CDR3 in amino acids: CASSPASGGPKVGYEQYF. CDR3 coding DNA: TGTGCCAGCAGCCCCGCTTCGGGAGGGCCGAAAGTTGGGTACGAGCAGTACTTC.

The chain carries TRBV28 and TRBJ2-7, with 7 bases that match TRBD1. The trim removed 1 base at V and 1 base at J, leaving 1 base unmatched. The CDR3 is made up of 14 amino acids. From germline, CDR1 is MDHEN and CDR2 SYDVKM. This chain's CDR3 is CASSLYRGSYEQYF. The CDR3 DNA is TGTGCCAGCAGTTTATACAGGGGTTCCTACGAGCAGTACTTC.

The rearrangement links TRBV7-9 to TRBJ2-2, with D possibly matching TRBD1 (6 bases). This CDR3 is built from 13 residues. Trimming pared 8 bases from V and 0 bases from J, leaving 7 bases between. Germline loops: CDR1 SEHNR, CDR2 FQNEAQ (reference sequence). CDR3 bases: TGTGCCAGCGGACAGACGAACACCGGGGAGCTGTTTTTT. Protein sequence: CASGQTNTGELFF. The variable domain in full, with the rest retrieved from reference TRBV7-9 and TRBJ2-2, is DTGVSQNPRHKITKRGQNVTFRCDPISEHNRLYWYRQTLGQGPEFLTYFQNEAQLEKSRLLSDRFSAERPKGSFSTLEIQRTEQGDSAMYLCASGQTNTGELFFGEGSRLTVL.

The rearrangement joins TRBV30 to TRBJ1-1; D gene unclear. V lost 0 bases and J lost 1, with 9 bases in between. Looked up from germline, CDR1 is GTSNPN and CDR2 is SVGIG (reference sequence). This CDR3 is built from 14 residues. CDR3 in amino acids: CAWSVRVRNTEAFF. The CDR3 region has the DNA TGTGCCTGGAGTGTACGGGTCCGGAACACTGAAGCTTTCTTT. Combining the CDR3 with reference TRBV30 and TRBJ1-1 gives the whole variable domain SQTIHQWPATLVQPVGSPLSLECTVEGTSNPNLYWYRQAAGRGLQLLFYSVGIGQISSEVPQNLSASRPQDRQFILSSKKLLLSDSGFYLCAWSVRVRNTEAFFGQGTRLTVV.

This clone was seen more than once but under ten times. This rearrangement joins TRBV11-2 to TRBJ1-2; 9 nucleotides align to TRBD1. The CDR3 is 15 amino acids. Trimming at V came to 5 bases and at J to 2 bases, leaving 6 bases not matched to a gene. Per germline, CDR1 SGHAT and CDR2 FQNNGV. The CDR3 DNA reads TGTGCCAGCAGCGACACGGGGACAGGGAACTATGGCTACACCTTC. Its translation is CASSDTGTGNYGYTF.

The V and J genes are TRBV4-3 and TRBJ2-3; TRBD2 is a possible D gene (6 bases). V lost 0 bases, J lost 6 bases, and 22 bases lay in between. Per the germline V gene, CDR1 is LGHNA and CDR2 is YSLEER. CDR3 length: 18 amino acids. CDR3 region: CASSQDRWEALKGDTQYF. The CDR3 region has the DNA TGCGCCAGCAGCCAAGATCGCTGGGAGGCCCTAAAGGGGGATACGCAGTATTTT.

On this clone itself: An end of the junction does not agree with germline; a read error may underlie this. The CDR3 region is CASSHIDTEAFF. DNA for the CDR3: TGTGCCAGCAGCCACATAGACACCGAAGCTTTCTTT. The V call is TRBV3-1 (or the pseudogene TRBV3-2), the J call TRBJ1-1; D is ambiguous. The CDR3 covers 12 residues. Germline V gives CDR1 LGHDT, CDR2 YNNKEL (reference sequence).

The J gene is TRBJ2-3, the V gene TRBV4-2; tentative D call: TRBD2 (6 bases). Germline V gives CDR1 LGHNA, CDR2 YNFKEQ. This CDR3 is 14 amino acids long. The V and J ends lost 3 bases and 5 bases respectively, with 12 bases between them. The CDR3 region is CASSQAGTGDTQYF. The CDR3 DNA reads TGTGCCAGCAGCCAGGCCGGGACTGGAGATACGCAGTATTTT.

The V gene is TRBV6-1, the J gene TRBJ2-6; D perhaps matches TRBD1 (5 bases). V was shortened by 2 bases and J by 3 bases, with 8 bases between the two germline ends. CDR3 length: 15 residues. Germline CDR1 is MNHNS and CDR2 is SASEGT. The CDR3 DNA reads TGTGCCAGCAGTGAACAGGGAAGTGGGGCCAACGTCCTGACTTTC. Residues: CASSEQGSGANVLTF.

The V call is TRBV4-2, the J call TRBJ1-4; TRBD1 might be the D (5 bases). The V and J ends lost 7 bases and 7 bases respectively, with 19 bases between them. The CDR3 has 15 residues. The germline CDR1 and CDR2 sequences are LGHNA and YNFKEQ. The CDR3 spells CASTRERSVTEKLFF. CDR3 coding DNA: TGTGCCAGCACCAGGGAGAGGTCGGTTACTGAAAAACTGTTTTTT.

A note on this clone: In the same sample, other DNA sequences code for this CDR3. The rearrangement joins TRBV6-5 to TRBJ1-1; possible D gene TRBD1, 6 bases. CDR1 and CDR2 (germline): MNHEY, SVGAGI. This CDR3 has 13 amino acids. Trimming stripped 5 bases from V and 1 base from J, with 8 bases between. The CDR3 sequence: CASSTDRNTEAFF. The CDR3 region has the DNA TGTGCCAGCAGTACGGACAGGAACACTGAAGCTTTCTTT.

The chain recombines TRBV7-9 with TRBJ2-1; 10 nucleotides line up with TRBD2. CDR1 SEHNR and CDR2 FQNEAQ come from the germline V gene (reference sequence). The CDR3 spans 15 residues. V lost 1 base, J lost 4 bases, and 1 base stayed unmatched. CDR3 sequence: CASSLVAGGYNEQFF. As DNA, the CDR3 is TGTGCCAGCAGCTTAGTAGCGGGAGGTTACAATGAGCAGTTCTTC.